This T cell receptor beta chain was sequenced in a study of blood T cell repertoires in COVID-19. At the level of the study: Italy, Spain and the United States were the sources of the convalescent and acute COVID-19 samples.

Trimming removed 3 bases from V and 5 bases from J; junction bases left unmatched: 6. The CDR3 covers 15 residues. CDR1 is SGHNT, CDR2 YYREEE, per germline (reference sequence). Method: immunoSEQ multiplex PCR; TCRdb's copy keeps in-frame clones and lacks some. In the table there are a few hundred thousand clones, 70% to 80% of which are singletons. The sample was peripheral blood. This chain links TRBV5-4 with TRBJ2-2; 8 nucleotides line up with TRBD2. This sequence originates from a woman over 75 with acute or convalescent COVID-19. In DNA, the CDR3 is TGTGCCAGCAGCTCCGGGGGGGCAAATACCGGGGAGCTGTTTTTT. Translating it yields CASSSGGANTGELFF. The entire variable domain, with the rest obtained from reference TRBV5-4 and TRBJ2-2, is as follows: ETGVTQSPTHLIKTRGQQVTLRCSSQSGHNTVSWYQQALGQGPQFIFQYYREEENGRGNFPPRFSGLQFPNYSSELNVNALELDDSALYLCASSSGGANTGELFFGEGSRLTVL.